A selection of T cell receptor beta chains follows, all from one sample in a study of T cell responses to AZD1222 COVID-19 vaccine. Some clones are missing from TCRdb's copy, which holds only in-frame ones; the method was immunoSEQ multiplex PCR. The sample includes about 69,000 clones, less than 85% of them seen just once. This specimen was peripheral blood, taken 28 days after the second AZD1222 dose. The receptors derive from an adult who received the AZD1222 COVID-19 vaccine. Each CDR3 is given with its conserved first and last residue. The D gene is left open where the match is weak. Size is stated for part of the rows, as once, few or many counts, or as a class when the clone is expanded.

d_gene: NA
abundance: NA
j_gene: TRBJ1-6
v_gene: TRBV5-1
CDR3nt: TGCGCCAGCAGCTTGGGGGGGTCGCTGAGCTCCTATAATTCACCCCTCCACTTT
CDR3aa: CASSLGGSLSSYNSPLHF

d_gene: NA
abundance: NA
j_gene: TRBJ2-5
v_gene: TRBV10-1
CDR3nt: TGCGCCAGCAGCCCGGGACGGGCCTTGGACCAGTACTTC
CDR3aa: CASSPGRALDQYF

d_gene: NA
abundance: NA
j_gene: TRBJ2-7
v_gene: TRBV25-1
CDR3nt: TGTGCCAGCAGTCCTACGGGACACGTCTACGAGCAGTACTTC
CDR3aa: CASSPTGHVYEQYF

d_gene: TRBD1
abundance: once
j_gene: TRBJ1-1
v_gene: TRBV29-1
CDR3nt: TGCAGCGTTGGGACAGGGGGAAACACTGAAGCTTTCTTT
CDR3aa: CSVGTGGNTEAFF

d_gene: NA
abundance: NA
j_gene: TRBJ2-2
v_gene: TRBV9
CDR3nt: TGTGCCAGCAGCGTAGGTCCCACCGGGGAGCTGTTTTTT
CDR3aa: CASSVGPTGELFF

d_gene: NA
abundance: NA
j_gene: TRBJ2-3
v_gene: TRBV6-2/TRBV6-3
CDR3nt: TGTGCCAGCAGTTACCCCGAGCGGGCCCGCTTTAGCACAGATACGCAGTATTTT
CDR3aa: CASSYPERARFSTDTQYF

d_gene: NA
abundance: NA
j_gene: TRBJ1-1
v_gene: TRBV19
CDR3nt: TGTGCCAGTAGACGACTGGGAGTGGACACTGAAGCTTTCTTT
CDR3aa: CASRRLGVDTEAFF

d_gene: TRBD2
abundance: once
j_gene: TRBJ2-7
v_gene: TRBV5-1
CDR3nt: TGCGCCAGCAGCTTGGGCGGGGGCTACGAGCAGTACTTC
CDR3aa: CASSLGGGYEQYF

d_gene: NA
abundance: NA
j_gene: TRBJ1-1
v_gene: TRBV11-3
CDR3nt: TGTGCCAGCAGCTTACGGGGGGTGATGGCTGAAGCTTTCTTT
CDR3aa: CASSLRGVMAEAFF

d_gene: NA
abundance: once
j_gene: TRBJ1-2
v_gene: TRBV6-5
CDR3nt: TGTGCCAGCAGGCGGGGGTTTAGTGGCTACACCTTC
CDR3aa: CASRRGFSGYTF

d_gene: TRBD2
abundance: once
j_gene: TRBJ2-1
v_gene: TRBV6-5
CDR3nt: TGTGCCAGCAGCCCCGGACTAGGAAGAACAGGTGAGCAGTTCTTC
CDR3aa: CASSPGLGRTGEQFF

d_gene: NA
abundance: NA
j_gene: TRBJ2-2
v_gene: TRBV6-5
CDR3nt: TGTGCCAGCAGACCCGGGACTTCCCGTGAGCTGTTTTTT
CDR3aa: CASRPGTSRELFF

d_gene: NA
abundance: few
j_gene: TRBJ1-2
v_gene: TRBV20-1
CDR3nt: TGCAGTGCCAGCGGCGACTATGGCTACACCTTC
CDR3aa: CSASGDYGYTF

d_gene: TRBD2
abundance: NA
j_gene: TRBJ2-1
v_gene: TRBV6-2/TRBV6-3
CDR3nt: TGTGCCAGCAGCCGTTCTAGCGGGAGATGGAACAATGAGCAGTTCTTC
CDR3aa: CASSRSSGRWNNEQFF

d_gene: NA
abundance: NA
j_gene: TRBJ1-5
v_gene: TRBV6-5
CDR3nt: TGTGCCAGCATTCTAGGGGGTAGCAATCAGCCCCAGCATTTT
CDR3aa: CASILGGSNQPQHF

d_gene: NA
abundance: NA
j_gene: TRBJ1-3
v_gene: TRBV29-1
CDR3nt: TGCAGCGTTGTATCCGGAAACACCATATATTTT
CDR3aa: CSVVSGNTIYF

d_gene: NA
abundance: NA
j_gene: TRBJ1-1
v_gene: TRBV6-1
CDR3nt: TGTGCCAGCAGTGCCGGGAGGTGGGGGAATTGGAACACTGAAGCTTTCTTT
CDR3aa: CASSAGRWGNWNTEAFF

d_gene: TRBD2
abundance: NA
j_gene: TRBJ2-1
v_gene: TRBV18
CDR3nt: TGTGCCAGCTCACCTCGGGAGGAGAATGAGCAGTTCTTC
CDR3aa: CASSPREENEQFF

d_gene: NA
abundance: NA
j_gene: TRBJ2-1
v_gene: TRBV4-1
CDR3nt: TGCGCCAGCAGCCAGGCCGGGACGGTCCACCGAAATGAGCAGTTCTTC
CDR3aa: CASSQAGTVHRNEQFF

d_gene: NA
abundance: NA
j_gene: TRBJ2-7
v_gene: TRBV5-6
CDR3nt: TGTGCCAGCAGCTCACTTCGCCATGAGCAGTACTTC
CDR3aa: CASSSLRHEQYF

d_gene: NA
abundance: NA
j_gene: TRBJ1-1
v_gene: TRBV11-2
CDR3nt: TGTGCCAGCAGCTCGACGAGGGGAGGGAGAGTTGGCGGCACTGAAGCTTTCTTT
CDR3aa: CASSSTRGGRVGGTEAFF

d_gene: NA
abundance: NA
j_gene: TRBJ2-7
v_gene: TRBV18
CDR3nt: TGTGCCAGCTCACCAAATGTGGCGGTCTCCTACGAGCAGTACTTC
CDR3aa: CASSPNVAVSYEQYF

d_gene: TRBD2
abundance: NA
j_gene: TRBJ2-3
v_gene: TRBV5-1
CDR3nt: TGCGCCAGCAGCCCTCGACTAGCCCCAGATACGCAGTATTTT
CDR3aa: CASSPRLAPDTQYF

d_gene: TRBD1
abundance: NA
j_gene: TRBJ2-3
v_gene: TRBV5-8
CDR3nt: TGTGCCAGCAGCTTGGGACAGGGAGTCATGGATACGCAGTATTTT
CDR3aa: CASSLGQGVMDTQYF

d_gene: TRBD1
abundance: NA
j_gene: TRBJ1-3
v_gene: TRBV2
CDR3nt: TGTGCCAGCCGGGGGGGACAGCAGGGAAACACCATATATTTT
CDR3aa: CASRGGQQGNTIYF

d_gene: NA
abundance: NA
j_gene: TRBJ2-1
v_gene: TRBV20-1
CDR3nt: TGCAGTGCTAGTGGGGCGTCCGGCTCCTACAATGAGCAGTTCTTC
CDR3aa: CSASGASGSYNEQFF

d_gene: NA
abundance: NA
j_gene: TRBJ1-1
v_gene: TRBV3-1/TRBV3-2
CDR3nt: TGTGCCAGCAGCCTTAACGTGGGGCGCAGCACTGAAGCTTTCTTT
CDR3aa: CASSLNVGRSTEAFF

d_gene: NA
abundance: NA
j_gene: TRBJ2-3
v_gene: TRBV29-1
CDR3nt: TGCAGCGTTGTTGGCCAAGTGTTGGATACGCAGTATTTT
CDR3aa: CSVVGQVLDTQYF

d_gene: NA
abundance: NA
j_gene: TRBJ1-6
v_gene: TRBV6-5
CDR3nt: TGTGCCAGCAGTACAGGACCGTCTGGGGCCCTCCACTTT
CDR3aa: CASSTGPSGALHF

d_gene: NA
abundance: many
j_gene: TRBJ1-1
v_gene: TRBV7-9
CDR3nt: TGTGCCAGCCGAGACGCGGCTGGGACTGAAGCTTTCTTT
CDR3aa: CASRDAAGTEAFF

d_gene: TRBD2
abundance: NA
j_gene: TRBJ2-1
v_gene: TRBV6-5
CDR3nt: TGTGCCAGCACTTTTGCCCGGGGGGGTGAGCAGTTCTTC
CDR3aa: CASTFARGGEQFF

d_gene: NA
abundance: NA
j_gene: TRBJ2-4
v_gene: TRBV6-5
CDR3nt: TGTGCCAGCAGGAGGGGCGCAGGGAACATTCAGTACTTC
CDR3aa: CASRRGAGNIQYF

d_gene: NA
abundance: NA
j_gene: TRBJ1-2
v_gene: TRBV12-3/TRBV12-4
CDR3nt: TGTGCCAGCAGTTTAGGTGGCAGCTATGGCTACACCTTC
CDR3aa: CASSLGGSYGYTF

d_gene: TRBD1
abundance: few
j_gene: TRBJ1-3
v_gene: TRBV6-5
CDR3nt: TGTGCCAGCGGGACAGGGTTTTCTGGAAACACCATATATTTT
CDR3aa: CASGTGFSGNTIYF

d_gene: NA
abundance: once
j_gene: TRBJ1-5
v_gene: TRBV6-5
CDR3nt: TGTGCCAGCGGTTGGCCCCAGCATTTT
CDR3aa: CASGWPQHF

d_gene: NA
abundance: NA
j_gene: TRBJ1-1
v_gene: TRBV15
CDR3nt: TGTGCCACCAGCAGCCTCCTAGTCGCCAGGCCGAACACTGAAGCTTTCTTT
CDR3aa: CATSSLLVARPNTEAFF

d_gene: NA
abundance: medium-sized
j_gene: TRBJ2-2
v_gene: TRBV10-1
CDR3nt: TGCGCCAGCTCCAGGGGCGGGGAGCTGTTTTTT
CDR3aa: CASSRGGELFF

d_gene: NA
abundance: few
j_gene: TRBJ1-2
v_gene: TRBV6-5
CDR3nt: TGTGCCAGCAGTCTGGCAGGCGGTAGTGACTATGGCTACACCTTC
CDR3aa: CASSLAGGSDYGYTF

d_gene: TRBD1
abundance: NA
j_gene: TRBJ1-2
v_gene: TRBV27
CDR3nt: TGTGCCAGCAGTTTGAAAGCAGGGGGCTATGGCTACACCTTC
CDR3aa: CASSLKAGGYGYTF